This TCR beta chain was captured in a study of OX40 agonist ivuxolimab in advanced cancers. Study overall: Previous treatment with anti-PD-1, anti-PD-L1 or anti-CTLA-4 therapy was allowed; 40% had received some.

Regarding the study as a whole: Normalized T-cell clonal expansion was also low in a subset of nonresponders. CD8+ T cells were the subset that, on average, had more expanded clones than CD4+.

Germline V CDR1 and CDR2: PRHDT, FYEKMQ (reference sequence). Losses at the gene ends were 5 bases for V and 6 bases for J; bases not matched to a gene: 7. This CDR3 is 15 amino acids long. This clone showed up just once. The antigen is not known. Assay used: immunoSEQ multiplex PCR; TCRdb lists only in-frame clones, some missing. Among approximately 44,000 clones, roughly nine tenths were seen once, and the ten largest hold more than 10%. This chain joins TRBV13 and TRBJ2-1; 10 bases line up with TRBD2. This sequence was found in an adult with an advanced solid tumor such as melanoma, head and neck, liver or kidney cancer. This specimen was CD4+ or CD8+ T cells sorted from blood, taken in a trial of the OX40 agonist ivuxolimab. This CDR3 reads CASSPLAGVSNEQFF. The CDR3 coding sequence is TGTGCCAGCAGCCCCCTAGCGGGGGTGAGCAATGAGCAGTTCTTC. Drawing the rest from reference TRBV13 and TRBJ2-1, the complete variable domain is AAGVIQSPRHLIKEKRETATLKCYPIPRHDTVYWYQQGPGQDPQFLISFYEKMQSDKGSIPDRFSAQQFSDYHSELNMSSLELGDSALYFCASSPLAGVSNEQFFGPGTRLTVL.